Presented here are 23 T cell receptor beta chains from one specimen sequenced in a study of blood T cell repertoires in COVID-19. This table comes from immunoSEQ multiplex PCR, and its TCRdb copy is limited to in-frame clones, with some not included. Of more than 300,000 clones in the sample, 80% to 95% were seen once. Sequencing was carried out using PBMCs or T cells enriched from blood (not recorded which). Receptors were obtained from a woman between 40 and 55 years old who had been exposed to COVID-19.

The chain links TRBV7-2 to TRBJ1-2; 8 bases agree with TRBD1. In germline, CDR1 is SGHTA, CDR2 FQGNSA. V shed 3 bases and J 2 bases; nucleotides not matched to a gene: 5. This CDR3 is built from 15 residues. In DNA form, the CDR3 reads TGTGCCAGCAGCTTCTTACAGGGGGGGAACTATGGCTACACCTTC. This translates into CASSFLQGGNYGYTF. The complete variable domain, with remaining parts taken from reference TRBV7-2 and TRBJ1-2, reads GAGVSQSPSNKVTEKGKDVELRCDPISGHTALYWYRQSLGQGLEFLIYFQGNSAPDKSGLPSDRFSAERTGGSVSTLTIQRTQQEDSAVYLCASSFLQGGNYGYTFGSGTRLTVV.

The rearrangement joins TRBV27 to TRBJ1-1, with 7 bases that match TRBD1. The CDR3 is 14 residues long. Trimming cost V 5 bases and J 12 bases; bases outside gene matches: 15. The germline V gene has CDR1 MNHEY and CDR2 SMNVEV (reference sequence). The chain's CDR3 is CASSLRQGHTRTFF. The CDR3, as DNA: TGTGCCAGCAGTCTACGACAGGGTCATACAAGGACTTTCTTT.

The chain employs TRBV2 and TRBJ2-1; weak D call: TRBD2 (6 bases). The CDR3 spans 15 residues. Trimming removed 4 bases from V and 7 bases from J, with 17 bases in between. The V gene's germline CDR1 is SNHLY and CDR2 FYNNEI. The chain's CDR3 is CASSGGRDTRNEQFF. DNA for the CDR3: TGTGCCAGCAGTGGTGGGCGGGATACAAGGAATGAGCAGTTCTTC.

With regard to this clone: As the CDR3 is not closed by the conserved phenylalanine or tryptophan, this likely results from a read error. It is unclear where the CDR3 begins or ends on the DNA, so no DNA is shown, and the CDR3 is as TCRdb lists it. This chain connects TRBV9 to TRBJ2-7; the table gives TRBD2 as D, unverified against the DNA. Germline values: CDR1 SGDLS, CDR2 YYNGEE. 11 amino acids form the CDR3, both terminal residues included. The CDR3 reads CASSARDYISL.

The rearrangement joins TRBV19 to TRBJ2-1; D uncertain. Germline assignment: CDR1 LNHDA and CDR2 SQIVND (reference sequence). With 7 bases removed from V and 0 bases from J, the gap between germline ends came to 13 bases. The CDR3 spans 15 residues. CDR3 nucleotide sequence: TGTGCCAGTACCCTAGGCGTTCGCTCCTACAATGAGCAGTTCTTC. Protein sequence: CASTLGVRSYNEQFF.

V is TRBV2 and J is TRBJ2-7, with TRBD1 identical over 7 bases. After removal of 4 bases from V and 4 bases from J, the junction contained 4 bases not matched to a gene. This CDR3 comprises 13 residues. The germline CDR1 and CDR2 sequences are SNHLY and FYNNEI. The CDR3 loop is CASSGNRGYEQYF. DNA of the CDR3: TGTGCCAGCAGTGGGAACAGGGGTTACGAGCAGTACTTC.

This rearrangement joins TRBV2 to TRBJ1-1; no reliable D call. Germline V lookup: CDR1 SNHLY, CDR2 FYNNEI. The CDR3 runs 15 residues. Between the trimmed V and J ends, which lost 4 bases and 1 base, there was a span of 13 bases. In nucleotides, the CDR3 is TGTGCCAGCAGTGTGTTTCCCTCTAGGAACACTGAAGCTTTCTTT. Its translation: CASSVFPSRNTEAFF.

CDR3 nucleotides: TGTGCCAGCAGCCCAAGGGACAGCCCTCTTGGGGGCTACACCTTC. Translation gives CASSPRDSPLGGYTF. The rearrangement links TRBV7-8 to TRBJ1-2; 7 bases fit TRBD1. CDR1 is SGHVS and CDR2 is FQNEAQ in the germline V gene. This CDR3 has 15 residues. The V segment lost 5 bases and the J segment 8 bases; nucleotides outside the gene matches: 14.

This clone has a single count. This chain uses TRBV5-1 with TRBJ1-1; TRBD1 matches at 7 bases. The CDR3 runs 16 residues. The J segment lost 1 base and the V segment lost 0 bases, leaving 6 bases of the junction unmatched. The germline V gene encodes CDR1 SGHRS and CDR2 YFSETQ. CDR3 nucleotides: TGCGCCAGCAGCTTGGGACAGGGAGTAACGAACACTGAAGCTTTCTTT. Encoded protein: CASSLGQGVTNTEAFF.

V usage is TRBV6-5 and J usage is TRBJ2-2, with D maybe TRBD1 (6 bases). Germline CDR1 and CDR2: MNHEY and SVGAGI. The V end was cut by 6 bases, the J end by 4 bases, with 12 bases between. The CDR3 consists of 14 residues. CDR3 coding DNA: TGTGCCAGCAGCTCCACAGGGTTCACCGGGGAGCTGTTTTTT. Its protein is CASSSTGFTGELFF.

The rearrangement joins TRBV5-1 to TRBJ2-3; 9 bases match TRBD1. V lost 0 bases, J lost 3 bases, and 5 bases stayed unmatched. The CDR3 is 16 amino acids. Germline V CDR1 and CDR2: SGHRS, YFSETQ. The CDR3 DNA reads TGCGCCAGCAGCTTGGGACACAGGGGGCAGACAGATACGCAGTATTTT. Translating it yields CASSLGHRGQTDTQYF. Based on the CDR3 plus reference TRBV5-1 and TRBJ2-3, the full variable domain is KAGVTQTPRYLIKTRGQQVTLSCSPISGHRSVSWYQQTPGQGLQFLFEYFSETQRNKGNFPGRFSGRQFSNSRSEMNVSTLELGDSALYLCASSLGHRGQTDTQYFGPGTRLTVL.

The chain recombines TRBV9 with TRBJ1-3; D possibly corresponds to TRBD1 (6 bases). Germline CDR1 SGDLS, CDR2 YYNGEE. Trimming stripped 3 bases from V and 0 bases from J, with 10 bases between. The CDR3 sequence is 15 residues long. This chain's CDR3 is CASSAGQSSGNTIYF. The CDR3 DNA reads as TGTGCCAGCAGCGCCGGACAGAGCTCTGGAAACACCATATATTTT.

This chain joins TRBV7-2 and TRBJ1-3; possibly TRBD1 for D (6 bases). The germline V and J ends were trimmed by 1 base and 7 bases, with 14 bases remaining between them. CDR1 and CDR2 from the germline V gene are SGHTA and FQGNSA. The CDR3 runs 15 residues. The CDR3, as DNA: TGTGCCAGCAGCTTAGGAACAGGGATGGGGAACACCATATATTTT. Translating it yields CASSLGTGMGNTIYF.

The DNA of the CDR3 is TGTGCCAGCAGTGAAATTGGCGGGAGGGTGCCCTACGAGCAGTACTTC. Encoded protein: CASSEIGGRVPYEQYF. V usage is TRBV2 and J usage is TRBJ2-7; 9 nucleotides line up with TRBD2. The germline V gene has CDR1 SNHLY and CDR2 FYNNEI. J was trimmed by 2 bases and V by 2 bases; bases with no gene match: 7. CDR3 size: 16 residues.

The V and J genes are TRBV27 and TRBJ2-7; possible D gene TRBD2, 6 bases. CDR3 size: 14 residues. Trimming removed 6 bases from V and 1 base from J, with 13 bases in between. In germline, CDR1 is MNHEY, CDR2 SMNVEV (reference sequence). The CDR3 coding sequence is TGTGCCAGCAGAGGACTATCCTTATCCTACGAGCAGTACTTC. Translated, it gives CASRGLSLSYEQYF.

The V gene is TRBV4-3, the J gene TRBJ1-1; tentatively, D is TRBD1 (5 bases). The CDR3 has 14 amino acids. In germline, CDR1 is LGHNA, CDR2 YSLEER. The V gene lost 0 bases and the J gene lost 4 bases, with 9 bases spanning the gap. This CDR3 is CASSQDDRVTEAFF. DNA for the CDR3: TGCGCCAGCAGCCAAGACGACAGAGTCACTGAAGCTTTCTTT.

Comment on this clone: The identical CDR3 is also encoded by other nucleotide sequences in the sample. The V and J genes are TRBV6-5 and TRBJ1-1, with D perhaps matching TRBD1 (5 bases). This CDR3 has 15 residues. Trimming left V 2 bases short and J 4 bases short, with 14 bases between. Germline loops: CDR1 MNHEY, CDR2 SVGAGI. CDR3 sequence (DNA): TGTGCCAGCAGTTACCGAGGCAGGGCGCGCACTGAAGCTTTCTTT. Amino acids: CASSYRGRARTEAFF.

Concerning this clone itself: This sample also contains other DNA sequences that code for the same CDR3. V gene TRBV20-1 combines with J gene TRBJ2-5; D gene unclear. CDR3 length: 11 residues. Trimming stripped 2 bases from V and 5 bases from J, with 6 bases between. Germline CDR1 reads DFQATT; CDR2 reads SNEGSKA (reference sequence). CDR3 nucleotide sequence: TGCAGTGCTAGACTCGGGGAGACCCAGTACTTC. Amino acid sequence: CSARLGETQYF.

V usage is TRBV5-1 and J usage is TRBJ2-2, with 7 bases identical to TRBD1. From germline, CDR1 is SGHRS and CDR2 YFSETQ. The CDR3 runs 15 residues. V dropped 4 bases and J dropped 1; count of bases not matched to a gene: 4. In DNA form, the CDR3 reads TGCGCCAGCAGCGGAAACAGGGGGAACACCGGGGAGCTGTTTTTT. It is translated as CASSGNRGNTGELFF.

The chain employs TRBV3-1 (or the pseudogene TRBV3-2) and TRBJ1-6; 7 bases align to TRBD1. The V segment lost 4 bases and the J segment 10 bases; nucleotides outside the gene matches: 4. Germline CDR1 and CDR2: LGHDT and YNNKEL (reference sequence). The CDR3 is made up of 13 amino acids. The CDR3 bases are TGTGCCAGCAGCCCGACAGGGAACTCACCCCTCCACTTT. Amino acid sequence: CASSPTGNSPLHF.

The chain combines TRBV30 with TRBJ2-7; 8 bases agree with TRBD2. Trimming took 3 bases from V and 4 from J; bases not matched to a gene: 11. CDR1 and CDR2 (germline): GTSNPN, SVGIG (reference sequence). The CDR3 has 15 amino acids. The CDR3, as DNA: TGTGCCTGGAGCTCATATGGGACTAGGGGATACGAGCAGTACTTC. Translating gives CAWSSYGTRGYEQYF. Variable domain in full (rest from reference TRBV30 and TRBJ2-7): SQTIHQWPATLVQPVGSPLSLECTVEGTSNPNLYWYRQAAGRGLQLLFYSVGIGQISSEVPQNLSASRPQDRQFILSSKKLLLSDSGFYLCAWSSYGTRGYEQYFGPGTRLTVT.

This chain joins TRBV6-5 and TRBJ2-4, with D tentatively TRBD2 (5 bases). The germline V gene has CDR1 MNHEY and CDR2 SVGAGI. V gave up 8 bases and J gave up 0 bases, with 14 bases separating them. This CDR3 has 15 amino acids. The CDR3 coding sequence is TGTGCCAGCCAGTCATTAGGGAGAGCCAAAAACATTCAGTACTTC. Translation: CASQSLGRAKNIQYF.

V usage is TRBV5-4 and J usage is TRBJ1-2; 9 bases fit TRBD1. Germline CDR1 is SGHNT and CDR2 is YYREEE (reference sequence). The CDR3 loop spans 15 amino acids. V gave up 0 bases and J gave up 6 bases; unmatched junction bases: 6. The CDR3 loop is CASSLAGTGFDGYTF. In DNA, the CDR3 is TGTGCCAGCAGCTTGGCCGGGACAGGGTTTGATGGCTACACCTTC.